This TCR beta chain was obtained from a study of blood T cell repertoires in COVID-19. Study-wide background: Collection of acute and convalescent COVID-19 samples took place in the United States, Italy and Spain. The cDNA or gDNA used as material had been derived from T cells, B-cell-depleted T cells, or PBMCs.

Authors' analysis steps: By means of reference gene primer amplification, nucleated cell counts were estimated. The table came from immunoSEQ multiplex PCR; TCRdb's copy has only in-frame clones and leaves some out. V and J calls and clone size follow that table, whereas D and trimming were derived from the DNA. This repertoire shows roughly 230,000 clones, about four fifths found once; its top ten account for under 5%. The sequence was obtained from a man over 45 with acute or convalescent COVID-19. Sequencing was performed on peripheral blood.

In DNA, the CDR3 is TGTGCCAGCAGTGAAGGGTTGAGGGAGACCCAGTACTTC. It translates to CASSEGLRETQYF. V usage is TRBV6-1 and J usage is TRBJ2-5; D is uncertain. V was pared by 1 base and J by 5 bases, with 8 bases between. Germline CDR1 is MNHNS and CDR2 is SASEGT. The CDR3 loop spans 13 amino acids.